What follows is one T cell receptor beta chain and its context. Its specificity is unknown. Replicate PCRs from sorted subsets contained roughly 200 ng DNA, which is 29,000 or so T cell genomes. The data were produced by immunoSEQ multiplex PCR, yet TCRdb's version contains in-frame clones alone and is incomplete. The table records 2 million to 2.5 million clones, almost 96% of them present only once. This specimen belongs to a study of shared clonotypes between healthy human individuals. All participating donors were Caucasian adults from Nashville, Tennessee. Study-wide findings and caveats: A small donor pool kept down the genetic and exposure-history diversity that was represented. Exclusively blood specimens were collected; tissue repertoires likely differ.

The CDR3 sequence is 16 residues long. Unmatched junction bases numbered 8, after V lost 4 bases and J lost 5 bases. Germline V gene sequence: CDR1 SEHNR, CDR2 FQNEAQ (reference sequence). Source material: naive CD4+ T cells sorted from blood. The subset was: CD45RA+ positively selected. This sequence joins TRBV7-9 and TRBJ2-1, with 10 positions matching TRBD2. The sequence was obtained from a man aged 18 to 35 in good health. The CDR3 DNA is TGTGCCAGCAGCTCCCTAGCGGGAGCCACCCACAATGAGCAGTTCTTC. This encodes CASSSLAGATHNEQFF.